These 5 T cell receptor beta chains came from one sample sequenced in a study of cytomegalovirus exposure and HLA in healthy donors. The assay was immunoSEQ multiplex PCR, and TCRdb's table has in-frame clones only and misses some. The table includes 40,000 to 55,000 clones, 93% detected once. The sequenced sample consisted of PBMCs. The receptors come from a woman younger than 35 in good health and CMV-seronegative.

A word on this clone: At one end, the junction sequence differs from germline, possibly due to a read error. This specimen includes other DNA sequences encoding the same CDR3. The chain combines TRBV6-1 with TRBJ2-5; D is unresolved. Germline V lookup: CDR1 MNHNS, CDR2 SASEGT. The CDR3 is 12 residues long. The CDR3 protein is CASSDRLAVYDF. The CDR3 DNA reads as TGTGCCAGCAGTGATAGACTGGCGGTCTATGACTTC.

The chain employs TRBV28 and TRBJ2-7, with D maybe TRBD2 (6 bases). Trimming left V 5 bases short and J 2 bases short, with 22 bases between. The CDR3 runs 17 residues. The germline gives CDR1 MDHEN, CDR2 SYDVKM. CDR3 residues: CASSPGLAGPRPYEQYF. The CDR3 DNA follows: TGTGCCAGCAGTCCAGGTTTGGCGGGACCTCGGCCCTACGAGCAGTACTTC.

This CDR3 is CASSDLGGSSYNEQFF. The CDR3, as DNA: TGTGCCAGCAGTGACCTCGGCGGGAGCTCCTACAATGAGCAGTTCTTC. The J gene is TRBJ2-1, the V gene TRBV6-4, with TRBD2 identical over 7 bases. The ends lost 2 bases at V and 0 bases at J; junction bases unmatched: 4. Germline assignment: CDR1 MRHNA and CDR2 SNTAGT. This CDR3 is 16 amino acids long.

The genes are TRBV5-1 and TRBJ1-1; maybe TRBD1 (5 bases). V was pared by 1 base and J by 0 bases, with 16 bases between. Germline CDR1 is SGHRS and CDR2 is YFSETQ. The CDR3 loop spans 17 amino acids. CDR3 coding DNA: TGCGCCAGCAGCTTGACAGGCCGACAAACTGTGAACACTGAAGCTTTCTTT. Translated: CASSLTGRQTVNTEAFF.

This rearrangement joins TRBV5-6 to TRBJ1-5, with a possible D match to TRBD1 (5 bases). Per the germline V gene, CDR1 is SGHDT and CDR2 is YYEEEE. The CDR3 has 13 residues. Trimming removed 0 bases at V and 4 bases at J, with 5 bases between. In nucleotides, the CDR3 is TGTGCCAGCAGCTTGGACAGGAATCAGCCCCAGCATTTT. Its protein is CASSLDRNQPQHF.